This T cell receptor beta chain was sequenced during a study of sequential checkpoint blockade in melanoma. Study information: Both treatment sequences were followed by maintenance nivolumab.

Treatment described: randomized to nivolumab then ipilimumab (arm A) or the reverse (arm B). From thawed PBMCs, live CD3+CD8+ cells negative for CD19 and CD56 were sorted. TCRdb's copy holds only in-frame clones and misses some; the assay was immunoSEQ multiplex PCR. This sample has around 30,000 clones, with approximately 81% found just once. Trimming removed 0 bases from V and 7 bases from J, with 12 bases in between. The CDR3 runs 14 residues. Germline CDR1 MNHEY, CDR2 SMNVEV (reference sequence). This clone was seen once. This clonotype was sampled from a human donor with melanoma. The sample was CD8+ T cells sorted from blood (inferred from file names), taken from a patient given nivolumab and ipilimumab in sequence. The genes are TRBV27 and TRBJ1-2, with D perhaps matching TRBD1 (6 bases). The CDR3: CASSLSSGVVGYTF. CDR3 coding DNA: TGTGCCAGCAGTTTATCCTCAGGGGTTGTTGGCTACACCTTC.